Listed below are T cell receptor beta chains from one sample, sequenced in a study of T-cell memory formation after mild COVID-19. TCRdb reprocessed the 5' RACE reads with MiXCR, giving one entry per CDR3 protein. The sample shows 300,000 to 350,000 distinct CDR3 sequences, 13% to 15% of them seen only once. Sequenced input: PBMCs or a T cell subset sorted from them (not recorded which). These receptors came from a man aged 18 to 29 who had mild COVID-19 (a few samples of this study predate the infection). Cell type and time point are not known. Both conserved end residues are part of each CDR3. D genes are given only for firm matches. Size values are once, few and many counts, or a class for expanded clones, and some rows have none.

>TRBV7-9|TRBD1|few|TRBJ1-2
CASSPGQGADYGYTF
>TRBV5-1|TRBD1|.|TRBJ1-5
CASSTGDYSNQPQHF
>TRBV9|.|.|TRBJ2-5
CASSPRTGETQYF
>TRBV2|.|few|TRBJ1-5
CASSQNGANQPQHF
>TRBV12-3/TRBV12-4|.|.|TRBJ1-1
CASSREQSNTEAFF
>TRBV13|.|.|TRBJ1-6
CASSYRQARYSPLHF
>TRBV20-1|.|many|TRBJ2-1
CSAIQSNYNEQFF
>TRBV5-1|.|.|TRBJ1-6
CASSVDRGSPLHF
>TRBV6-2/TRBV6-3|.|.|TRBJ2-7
CASSQTGLPSYEQYF
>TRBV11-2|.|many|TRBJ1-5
CASSSTTGAQPQHF
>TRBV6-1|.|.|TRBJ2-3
CASSVPRGPPTDTQYF
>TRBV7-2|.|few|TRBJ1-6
CASSLVRPELNSPLHF
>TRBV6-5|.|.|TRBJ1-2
CASTEVDPENDNYGYTF
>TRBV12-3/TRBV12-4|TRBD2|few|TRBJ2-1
CASSWTSPYNEQFF
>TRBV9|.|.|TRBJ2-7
CASSVEGTIYEQYF
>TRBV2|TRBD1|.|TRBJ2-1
CASSELGQGNNEQFF
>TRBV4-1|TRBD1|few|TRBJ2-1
CASSQTDRAPYNEQFF
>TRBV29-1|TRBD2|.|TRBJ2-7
CSVATSGGDYEQYF
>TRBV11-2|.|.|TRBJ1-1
CASSLRALEAFF
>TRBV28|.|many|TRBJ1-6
CASSRGRDNSPLHF
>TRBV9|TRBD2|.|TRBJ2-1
CASSQAGPQAYNEQFF
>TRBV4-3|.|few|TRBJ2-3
CASSQDLKGSTDTQYF
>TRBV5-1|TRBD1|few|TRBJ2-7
CASSRSGTGSVEQYF
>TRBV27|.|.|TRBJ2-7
CASSLTAGAQSSEQYF
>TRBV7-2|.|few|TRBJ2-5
CASSLERVWETQYF
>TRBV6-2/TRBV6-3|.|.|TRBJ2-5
CASCRGTLQETQYF
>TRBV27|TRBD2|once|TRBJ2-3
CASRLAGGSTDTQYF
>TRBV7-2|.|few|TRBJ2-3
CASSRLGGAVTDTQYF
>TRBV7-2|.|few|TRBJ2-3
CASSPEGSGTDTQYF
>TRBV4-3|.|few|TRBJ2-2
CASSQALTGELFF